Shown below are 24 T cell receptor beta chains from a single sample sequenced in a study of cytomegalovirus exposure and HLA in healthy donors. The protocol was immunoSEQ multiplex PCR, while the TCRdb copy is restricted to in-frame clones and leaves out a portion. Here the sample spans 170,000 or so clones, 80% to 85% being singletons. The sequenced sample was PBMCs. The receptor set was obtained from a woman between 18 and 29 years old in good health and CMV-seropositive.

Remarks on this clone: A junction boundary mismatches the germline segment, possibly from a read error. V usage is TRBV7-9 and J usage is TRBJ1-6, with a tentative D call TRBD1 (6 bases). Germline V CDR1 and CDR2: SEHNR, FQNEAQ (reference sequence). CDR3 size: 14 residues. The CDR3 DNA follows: TGTGCCAGTAGCTTAGTTCAGGGGCATTCACCCCTCCACTTT. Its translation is CASSLVQGHSPLHF.

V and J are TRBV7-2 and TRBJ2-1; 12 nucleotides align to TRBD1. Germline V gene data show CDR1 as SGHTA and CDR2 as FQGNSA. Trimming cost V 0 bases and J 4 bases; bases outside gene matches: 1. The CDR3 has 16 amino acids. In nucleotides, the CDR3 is TGTGCCAGCAGCTTAGCGGGACAGGGGGCGTACAATGAGCAGTTCTTC. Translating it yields CASSLAGQGAYNEQFF. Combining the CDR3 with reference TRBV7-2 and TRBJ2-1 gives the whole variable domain GAGVSQSPSNKVTEKGKDVELRCDPISGHTALYWYRQSLGQGLEFLIYFQGNSAPDKSGLPSDRFSAERTGGSVSTLTIQRTQQEDSAVYLCASSLAGQGAYNEQFFGPGTRLTVL.

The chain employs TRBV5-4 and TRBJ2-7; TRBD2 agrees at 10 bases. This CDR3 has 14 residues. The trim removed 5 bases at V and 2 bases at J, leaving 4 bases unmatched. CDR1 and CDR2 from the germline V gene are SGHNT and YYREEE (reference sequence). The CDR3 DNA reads TGTGCCAGCAGACCGAGCGGGGGGGCCTACGAGCAGTACTTC. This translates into CASRPSGGAYEQYF. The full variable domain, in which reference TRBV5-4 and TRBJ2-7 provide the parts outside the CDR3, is ETGVTQSPTHLIKTRGQQVTLRCSSQSGHNTVSWYQQALGQGPQFIFQYYREEENGRGNFPPRFSGLQFPNYSSELNVNALELDDSALYLCASRPSGGAYEQYFGPGTRLTVT.

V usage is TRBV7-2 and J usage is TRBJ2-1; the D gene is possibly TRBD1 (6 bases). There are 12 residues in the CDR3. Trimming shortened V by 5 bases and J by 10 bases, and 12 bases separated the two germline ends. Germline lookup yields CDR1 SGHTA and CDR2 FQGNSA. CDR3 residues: CASSGSGQEQFF. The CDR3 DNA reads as TGTGCCAGCAGCGGATCGGGACAAGAGCAGTTCTTC.

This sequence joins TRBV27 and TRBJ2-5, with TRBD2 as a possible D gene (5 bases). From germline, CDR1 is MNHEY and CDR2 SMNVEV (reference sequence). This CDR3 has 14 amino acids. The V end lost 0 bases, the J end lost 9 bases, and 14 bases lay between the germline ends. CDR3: CASSLSMLAEAQYF. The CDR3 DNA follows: TGTGCCAGCAGTTTATCGATGCTAGCCGAGGCCCAGTACTTC.

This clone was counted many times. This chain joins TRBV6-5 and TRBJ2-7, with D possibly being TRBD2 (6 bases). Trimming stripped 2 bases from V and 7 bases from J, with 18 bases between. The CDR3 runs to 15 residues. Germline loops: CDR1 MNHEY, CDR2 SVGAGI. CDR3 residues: CASSYVTTGVREQYF. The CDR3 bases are TGTGCCAGCAGTTACGTGACAACGGGGGTGCGGGAGCAGTACTTC.

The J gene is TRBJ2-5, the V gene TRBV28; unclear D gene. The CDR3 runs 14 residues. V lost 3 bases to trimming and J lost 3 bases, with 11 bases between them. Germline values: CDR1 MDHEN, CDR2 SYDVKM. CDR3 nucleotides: TGTGCCAGCAGTTTGGCAGGTATCGAAGAGACCCAGTACTTC. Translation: CASSLAGIEETQYF.

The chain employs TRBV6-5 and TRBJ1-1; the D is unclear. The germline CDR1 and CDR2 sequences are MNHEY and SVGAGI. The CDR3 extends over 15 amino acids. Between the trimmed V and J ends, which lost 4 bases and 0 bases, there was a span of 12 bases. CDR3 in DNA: TGTGCCAGCAGTTTAGGACGGAGGATGAACACTGAAGCTTTCTTT. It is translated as CASSLGRRMNTEAFF.

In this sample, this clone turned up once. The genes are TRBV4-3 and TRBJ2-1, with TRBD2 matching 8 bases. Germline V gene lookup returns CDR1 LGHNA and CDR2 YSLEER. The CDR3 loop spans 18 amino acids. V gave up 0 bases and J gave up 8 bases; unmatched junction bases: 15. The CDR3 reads CASSQDRGGGGLWYEQFF. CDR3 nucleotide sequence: TGCGCCAGCAGCCAAGATCGGGGGGGCGGGGGCCTCTGGTATGAGCAGTTCTTC.

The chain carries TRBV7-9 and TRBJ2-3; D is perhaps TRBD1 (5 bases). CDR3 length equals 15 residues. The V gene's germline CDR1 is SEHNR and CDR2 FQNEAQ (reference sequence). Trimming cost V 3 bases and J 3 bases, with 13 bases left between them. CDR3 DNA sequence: TGTGCCAGCAGCTTTTCCAGGGCTCTGACAGATACGCAGTATTTT. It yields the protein CASSFSRALTDTQYF.

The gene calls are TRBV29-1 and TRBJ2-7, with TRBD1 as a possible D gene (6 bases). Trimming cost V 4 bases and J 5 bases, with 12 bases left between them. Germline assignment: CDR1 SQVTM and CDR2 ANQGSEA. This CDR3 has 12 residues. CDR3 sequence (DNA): TGCAGCGTTGGGTGGACAGAAAACGAGCAGTACTTC. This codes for CSVGWTENEQYF.

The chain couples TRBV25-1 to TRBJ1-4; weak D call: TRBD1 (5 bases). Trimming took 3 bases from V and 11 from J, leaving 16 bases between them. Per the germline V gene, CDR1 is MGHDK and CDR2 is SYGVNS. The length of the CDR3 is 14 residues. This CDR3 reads CASSDAGEQRKLFF. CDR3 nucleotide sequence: TGTGCCAGCAGTGATGCGGGGGAACAGAGGAAACTGTTTTTT.

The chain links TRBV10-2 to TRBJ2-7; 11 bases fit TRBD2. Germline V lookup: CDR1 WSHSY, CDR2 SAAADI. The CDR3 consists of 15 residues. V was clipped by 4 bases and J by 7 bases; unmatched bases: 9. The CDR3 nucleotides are TGCGCCAGCAGTGGGCTGGGTAGCGGGGGGGTTGAGCAGTACTTC. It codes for CASSGLGSGGVEQYF.

DNA for the CDR3: TGTGCCAGCAGCCCACGACAGGGGACTGAAGCTTTCTTT. This codes for CASSPRQGTEAFF. The chain links TRBV9 to TRBJ1-1, with TRBD1 matching over 8 bases. The CDR3 totals 13 residues. With 4 bases clipped from V and 5 bases from J, the junction kept 4 bases outside the gene matches. CDR1 SGDLS and CDR2 YYNGEE come from the germline V gene.

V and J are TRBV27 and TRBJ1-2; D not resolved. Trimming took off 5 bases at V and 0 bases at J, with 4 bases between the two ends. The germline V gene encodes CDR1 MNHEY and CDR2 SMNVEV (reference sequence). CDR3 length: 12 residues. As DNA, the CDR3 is TGTGCCAGCAGTAGAGCTAACTATGGCTACACCTTC. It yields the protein CASSRANYGYTF.

CDR3 nucleotide sequence: TGCGCCAGCAGCTTGGTGGGCACTGGAAACACCATATATTTT. It encodes CASSLVGTGNTIYF. The chain uses TRBV5-1 and TRBJ1-3; D unclear. The CDR3 length is 14 residues. Germline loops: CDR1 SGHRS, CDR2 YFSETQ. Trimming removed 0 bases from V and 2 bases from J, with 6 bases in between.

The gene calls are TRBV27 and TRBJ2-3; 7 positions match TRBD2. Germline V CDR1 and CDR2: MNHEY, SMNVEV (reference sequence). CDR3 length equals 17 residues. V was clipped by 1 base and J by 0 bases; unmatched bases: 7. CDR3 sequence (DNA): TGTGCCAGCAGTTTATTAGGTACTAGCGTCAGCACAGATACGCAGTATTTT. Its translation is CASSLLGTSVSTDTQYF.

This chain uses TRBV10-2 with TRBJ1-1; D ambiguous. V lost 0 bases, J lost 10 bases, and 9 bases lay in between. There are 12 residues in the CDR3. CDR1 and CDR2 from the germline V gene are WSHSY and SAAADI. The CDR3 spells CASSESGRRAFF. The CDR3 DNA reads TGCGCCAGCAGTGAGTCGGGGAGGAGAGCTTTCTTT.

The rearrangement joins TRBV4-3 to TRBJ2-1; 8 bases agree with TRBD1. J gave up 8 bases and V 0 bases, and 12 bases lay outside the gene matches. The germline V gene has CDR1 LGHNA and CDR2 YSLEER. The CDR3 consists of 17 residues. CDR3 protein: CASSQERNRGVRYEQFF. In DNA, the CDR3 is TGCGCCAGCAGCCAAGAACGAAACAGGGGGGTAAGGTATGAGCAGTTCTTC.

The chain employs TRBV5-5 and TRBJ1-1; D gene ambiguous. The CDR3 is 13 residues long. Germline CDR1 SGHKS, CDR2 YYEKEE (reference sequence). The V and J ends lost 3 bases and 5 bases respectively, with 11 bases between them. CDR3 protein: CASSYPVATEAFF. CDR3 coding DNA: TGTGCCAGCAGCTACCCGGTAGCGACTGAAGCTTTCTTT.

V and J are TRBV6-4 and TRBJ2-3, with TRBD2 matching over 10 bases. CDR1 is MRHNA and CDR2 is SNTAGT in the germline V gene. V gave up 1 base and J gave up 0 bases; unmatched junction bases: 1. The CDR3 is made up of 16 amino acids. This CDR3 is CASSDWTSGSTDTQYF. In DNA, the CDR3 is TGTGCCAGCAGTGACTGGACTAGCGGTAGCACAGATACGCAGTATTTT.

The chain's CDR3 is CASSEPGGREAFF. CDR3 coding DNA: TGTGCCAGCAGCGAGCCGGGGGGTCGGGAAGCTTTCTTT. The rearrangement joins TRBV7-2 to TRBJ1-1; maybe TRBD1 (5 bases). Trimming took off 5 bases at V and 8 bases at J, with 15 bases between the two ends. The CDR3 spans 13 residues. Germline values: CDR1 SGHTA, CDR2 FQGNSA.

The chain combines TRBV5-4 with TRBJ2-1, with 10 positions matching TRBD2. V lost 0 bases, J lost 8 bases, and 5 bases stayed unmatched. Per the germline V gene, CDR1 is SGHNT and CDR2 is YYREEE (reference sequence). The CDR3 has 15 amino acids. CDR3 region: CASSLASGGAYEQFF. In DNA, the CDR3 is TGTGCCAGCAGCTTGGCCAGCGGGGGGGCATATGAGCAGTTCTTC.

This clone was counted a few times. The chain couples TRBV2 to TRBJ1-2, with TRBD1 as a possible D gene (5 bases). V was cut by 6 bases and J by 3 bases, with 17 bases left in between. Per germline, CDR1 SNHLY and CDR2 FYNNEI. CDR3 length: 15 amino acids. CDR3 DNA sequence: TGTGCCAGCAGGAAGAAGGTCAGGGAAGACTATGGCTACACCTTC. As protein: CASRKKVREDYGYTF.